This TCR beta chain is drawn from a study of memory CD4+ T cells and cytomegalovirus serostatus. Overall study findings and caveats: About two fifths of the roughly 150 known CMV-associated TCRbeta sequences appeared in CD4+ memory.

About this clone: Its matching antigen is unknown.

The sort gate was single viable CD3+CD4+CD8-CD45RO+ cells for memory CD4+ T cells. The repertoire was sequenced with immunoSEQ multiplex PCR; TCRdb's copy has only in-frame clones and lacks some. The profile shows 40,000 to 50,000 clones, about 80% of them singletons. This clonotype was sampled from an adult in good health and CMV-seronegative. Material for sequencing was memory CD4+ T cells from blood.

In DNA form, the CDR3 reads TGCGCCAGCAGCCTGACTAGCGGGGGAGGCACAGATACGCAGTATTTT. The encoded protein is CASSLTSGGGTDTQYF. The chain joins TRBV5-1 to TRBJ2-3; 12 bases are a match to TRBD2. V shed 4 bases and J 1 base; nucleotides not matched to a gene: 4. CDR3 size: 16 residues. In germline, CDR1 is SGHRS, CDR2 YFSETQ.